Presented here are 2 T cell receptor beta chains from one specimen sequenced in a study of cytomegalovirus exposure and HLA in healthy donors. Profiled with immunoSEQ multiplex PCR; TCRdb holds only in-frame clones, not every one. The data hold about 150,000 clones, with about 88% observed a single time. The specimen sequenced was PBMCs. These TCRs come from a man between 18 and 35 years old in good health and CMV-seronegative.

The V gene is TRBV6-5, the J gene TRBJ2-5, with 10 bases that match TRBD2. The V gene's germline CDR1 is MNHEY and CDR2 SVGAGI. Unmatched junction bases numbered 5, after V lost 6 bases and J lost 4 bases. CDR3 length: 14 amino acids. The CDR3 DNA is TGTGCCAGCAGCGCTAGCGGGAGTGGAGAGACCCAGTACTTC. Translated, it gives CASSASGSGETQYF.

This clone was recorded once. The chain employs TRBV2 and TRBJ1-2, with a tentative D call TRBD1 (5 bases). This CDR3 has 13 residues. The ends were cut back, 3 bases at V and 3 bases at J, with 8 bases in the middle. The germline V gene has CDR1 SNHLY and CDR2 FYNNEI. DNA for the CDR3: TGTGCCAGCAGTGACACGACAGACTATGGCTACACCTTC. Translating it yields CASSDTTDYGYTF.